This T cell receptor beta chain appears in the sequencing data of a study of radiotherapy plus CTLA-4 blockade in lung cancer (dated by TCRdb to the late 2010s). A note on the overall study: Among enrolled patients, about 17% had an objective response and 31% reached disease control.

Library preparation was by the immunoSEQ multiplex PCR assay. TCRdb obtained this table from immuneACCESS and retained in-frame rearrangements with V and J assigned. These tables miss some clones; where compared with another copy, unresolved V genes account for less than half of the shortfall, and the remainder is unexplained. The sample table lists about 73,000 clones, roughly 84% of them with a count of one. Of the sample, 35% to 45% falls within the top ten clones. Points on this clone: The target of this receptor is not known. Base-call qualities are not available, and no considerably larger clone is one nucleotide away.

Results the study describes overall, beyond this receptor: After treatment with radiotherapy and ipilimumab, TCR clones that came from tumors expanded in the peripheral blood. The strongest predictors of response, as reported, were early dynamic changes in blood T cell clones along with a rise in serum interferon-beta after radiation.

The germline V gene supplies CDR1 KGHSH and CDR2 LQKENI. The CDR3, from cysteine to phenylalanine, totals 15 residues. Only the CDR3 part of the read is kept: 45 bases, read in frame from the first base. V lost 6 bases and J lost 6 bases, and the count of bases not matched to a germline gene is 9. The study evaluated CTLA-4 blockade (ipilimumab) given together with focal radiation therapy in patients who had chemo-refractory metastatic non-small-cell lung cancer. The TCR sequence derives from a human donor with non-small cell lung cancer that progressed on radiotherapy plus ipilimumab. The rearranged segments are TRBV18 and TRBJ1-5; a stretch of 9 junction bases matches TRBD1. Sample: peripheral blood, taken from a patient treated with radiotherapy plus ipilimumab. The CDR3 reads CASSSGTGITQPQHF. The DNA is TGTGCCAGCTCCTCCGGGACAGGGATAACTCAGCCCCAGCATTTT.